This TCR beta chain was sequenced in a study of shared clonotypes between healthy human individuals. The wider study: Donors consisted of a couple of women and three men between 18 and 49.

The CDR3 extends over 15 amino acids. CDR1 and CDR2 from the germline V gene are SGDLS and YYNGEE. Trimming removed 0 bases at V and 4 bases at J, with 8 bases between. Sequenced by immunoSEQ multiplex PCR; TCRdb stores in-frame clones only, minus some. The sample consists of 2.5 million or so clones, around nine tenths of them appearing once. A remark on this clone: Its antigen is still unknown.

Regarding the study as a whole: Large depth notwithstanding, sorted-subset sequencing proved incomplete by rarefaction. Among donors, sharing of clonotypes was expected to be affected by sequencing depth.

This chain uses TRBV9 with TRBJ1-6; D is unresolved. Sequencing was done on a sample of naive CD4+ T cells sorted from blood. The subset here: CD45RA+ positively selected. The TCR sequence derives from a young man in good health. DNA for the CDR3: TGTGCCAGCAGCGTAGAGGGAGTGTATAATTCACCCCTCCACTTT. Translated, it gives CASSVEGVYNSPLHF.